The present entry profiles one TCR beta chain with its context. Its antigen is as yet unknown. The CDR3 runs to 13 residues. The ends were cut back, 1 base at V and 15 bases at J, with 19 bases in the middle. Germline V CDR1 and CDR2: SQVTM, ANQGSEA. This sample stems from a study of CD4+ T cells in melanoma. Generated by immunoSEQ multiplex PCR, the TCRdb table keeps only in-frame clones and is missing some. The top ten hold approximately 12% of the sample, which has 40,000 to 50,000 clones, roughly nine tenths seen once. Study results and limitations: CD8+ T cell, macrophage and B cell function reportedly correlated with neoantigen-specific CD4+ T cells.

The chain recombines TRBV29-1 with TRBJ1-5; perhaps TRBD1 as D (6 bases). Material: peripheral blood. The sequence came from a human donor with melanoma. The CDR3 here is CSVEVGGAGSRHF. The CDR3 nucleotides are TGCAGCGTTGAAGTAGGGGGGGCCGGGTCCCGGCATTTT.